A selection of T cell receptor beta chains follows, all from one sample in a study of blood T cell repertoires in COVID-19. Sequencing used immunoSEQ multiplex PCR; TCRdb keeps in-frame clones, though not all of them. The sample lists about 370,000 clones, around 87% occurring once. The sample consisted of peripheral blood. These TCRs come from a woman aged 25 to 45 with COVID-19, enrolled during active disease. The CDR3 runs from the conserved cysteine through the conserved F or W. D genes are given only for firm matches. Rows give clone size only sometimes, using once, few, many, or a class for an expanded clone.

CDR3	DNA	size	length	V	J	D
CASGGEAGGPYNEQFF	TGTGCCAGCGGCGGAGAAGCGGGAGGGCCCTACAATGAGCAGTTCTTC	few	16	TRBV14	TRBJ2-1	TRBD2
CASSQQETQYF	TGTGCCAGCAGCCAACAAGAGACCCAGTACTTC	NA	11	TRBV7-6	TRBJ2-5	NA
CASSPDTYEQYF	TGTGCCAGCAGCCCAGACACCTACGAGCAGTACTTC	few	12	TRBV5-5	TRBJ2-7	NA
CASSLYAWGRQSYNEQFF	TGTGCCAGCAGTTTATACGCCTGGGGGCGACAATCCTACAATGAGCAGTTCTTC	few	18	TRBV28	TRBJ2-1	NA
CASSPPVGFSTSSYNEQFF	TGTGCCAGCTCACCGCCGGTTGGTTTTAGCACTAGCTCCTACAATGAGCAGTTCTTC	NA	19	TRBV18	TRBJ2-1	NA
CATREDGGTEAFF	TGTGCCACCAGAGAAGACGGGGGGACTGAAGCTTTCTTT	once	13	TRBV24-1	TRBJ1-1	NA
CAISKMVAQETQYF	TGTGCCATCAGTAAAATGGTGGCCCAAGAGACCCAGTACTTC	NA	14	TRBV10-3	TRBJ2-5	NA
CASSLVQGGHPFF	TGTGCCAGCAGTTTAGTTCAGGGGGGCCACCCGTTCTTC	NA	13	TRBV12-3/TRBV12-4	TRBJ2-1	NA
CASSTDRGRPTGELFF	TGTGCCAGTAGCACAGACAGGGGGAGACCAACCGGGGAGCTGTTTTTT	NA	16	TRBV19	TRBJ2-2	TRBD1
CASSLGLDGQGSSYEQYF	TGTGCCAGCAGCTTAGGTCTTGATGGACAGGGTAGCTCCTACGAGCAGTACTTC	NA	18	TRBV7-2	TRBJ2-7	TRBD1
CATSGQTGELFF	TGTGCCACCAGCGGACAGACCGGGGAGCTGTTTTTT	NA	12	TRBV24-1	TRBJ2-2	NA
CATSAHITDTQYF	TGTGCCACCAGTGCGCACATCACAGATACGCAGTATTTT	NA	13	TRBV24-1	TRBJ2-3	NA
CASRWRREVGNEQFF	TGTGCCAGCAGATGGAGGCGGGAGGTCGGCAATGAGCAGTTCTTC	NA	15	TRBV6-5	TRBJ2-1	TRBD2
CASSYSGGTEAFF	TGTGCCAGCAGTTACTCGGGGGGGACTGAAGCTTTCTTT	NA	13	TRBV6-2/TRBV6-3	TRBJ1-1	NA
CASSPSRDRVAEAFF	TGTGCCAGCTCACCGAGTCGGGACAGGGTTGCTGAAGCTTTCTTT	NA	15	TRBV18	TRBJ1-1	TRBD1
CASSSPDTPYEQYF	TGTGCCAGTAGTAGCCCGGACACTCCCTACGAGCAGTACTTC	NA	14	TRBV19	TRBJ2-7	NA
CASSSTGVGNTIYF	TGTGCCAGCAGCTCCACAGGGGTCGGAAACACCATATATTTT	NA	14	TRBV7-8	TRBJ1-3	TRBD1
CASSLAPDEQFF	TGTGCCAGCAGTTTGGCCCCCGATGAGCAGTTCTTC	NA	12	TRBV12-3/TRBV12-4	TRBJ2-1	NA
CASSPQTGRLSSYEQYF	TGTGCCAGCTCACCGCAGACAGGGCGTCTTAGCTCCTACGAGCAGTACTTC	NA	17	TRBV18	TRBJ2-7	TRBD1
CASSDGRGVEQYF	TGTGCCAGCAGTGACGGGCGGGGTGTCGAGCAGTACTTC	many	13	TRBV6-1	TRBJ2-7	NA